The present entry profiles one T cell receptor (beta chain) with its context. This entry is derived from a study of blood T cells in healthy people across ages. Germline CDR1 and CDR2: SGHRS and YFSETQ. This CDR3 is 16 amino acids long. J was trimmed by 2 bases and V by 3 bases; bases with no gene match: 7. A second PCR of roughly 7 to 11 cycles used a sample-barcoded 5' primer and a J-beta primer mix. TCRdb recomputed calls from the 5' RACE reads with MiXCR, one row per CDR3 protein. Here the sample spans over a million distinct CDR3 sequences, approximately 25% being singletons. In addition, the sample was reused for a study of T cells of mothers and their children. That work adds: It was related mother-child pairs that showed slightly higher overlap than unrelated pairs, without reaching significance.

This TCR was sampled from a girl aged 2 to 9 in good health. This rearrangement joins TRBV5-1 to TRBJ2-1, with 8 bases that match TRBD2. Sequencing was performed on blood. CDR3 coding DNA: TGCGCCAGCAGCTATTCCGGGACTAGGACCTACAATGAGCAGTTCTTC. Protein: CASSYSGTRTYNEQFF.